What follows is one TCR beta chain and its context. Authors' data handling: Estimation of nucleated cell counts was performed using reference gene primer amplification. Sequencing was performed with immunoSEQ multiplex PCR; in TCRdb, only in-frame clones are kept and a portion is missing. Clone size and the V and J calls come from that table; the DNA yielded D and trimming. There are approximately 70,000 clones in the sample; 88% occur only once, and over 4.5% lies in the top ten. Trimming removed 4 bases from V and 4 bases from J, with 13 bases in between. The CDR3 is 14 residues long. CDR1 and CDR2 (germline): LGHNT, FRNRAP. This record belongs to a study of blood T cell repertoires in COVID-19. Study-wide context: PBMCs, B-cell-depleted T cells, or T cells provided the cDNA or gDNA that made up the material.

The source material was peripheral blood. The chain combines TRBV12-5 with TRBJ1-2; D may be TRBD1 (5 bases). The origin of this receptor is a human donor in a cohort sampled during active COVID-19. CDR3 residues: CASGSPDRRYGYTF. The CDR3 bases are TGTGCTAGTGGTTCCCCCGACAGACGCTATGGCTACACCTTC.